This is a list of T cell receptor beta chains from one sample in a study of cytomegalovirus exposure and HLA in healthy donors. TCRdb's copy holds only in-frame clones and misses some; the assay was immunoSEQ multiplex PCR. The sample lists about 73,000 clones; 65% to 80% were seen once. The sample comprised PBMCs. The receptors derive from a man in his 70s in good health and CMV-seronegative. Each CDR3 is given with its conserved first and last residue. The D gene is left open where the match is weak. Size values are once, few and many counts, or a class for expanded clones, and some rows have none.

TRBV5-1,few,TRBJ2-2,-,CASSLVVTANTGELFF,TGCGCCAGCAGCTTGGTTGTGACAGCGAACACCGGGGAGCTGTTTTTT
TRBV12-5,-,TRBJ2-7,-,CASGFARRRAEYEQYF,TGTGCTAGTGGTTTCGCCCGAAGGAGGGCGGAGTACGAGCAGTACTTC
TRBV5-1,-,TRBJ2-3,-,CASSLRGNTDTQYF,TGCGCCAGCAGCTTGCGGGGAAACACAGATACGCAGTATTTT
TRBV2,many,TRBJ1-2,-,CASSEQAADYGYTF,TGTGCCAGCAGTGAACAGGCTGCAGACTATGGCTACACCTTC
TRBV5-1,-,TRBJ2-2,TRBD1,CASSPTNRGRYTGELFF,TGCGCCAGCAGCCCAACAAACAGGGGAAGGTATACCGGGGAGCTGTTTTTT
TRBV6-6,-,TRBJ2-7,-,CASSYSLHSPSSEQYF,TGTGCCAGCAGTTACTCCCTACATAGCCCGTCGTCCGAGCAGTACTTC
TRBV5-6,-,TRBJ2-1,-,CASSLEYNEQFF,TGTGCCAGCAGCCTAGAGTATAATGAGCAGTTCTTC
TRBV7-8,-,TRBJ1-6,TRBD1,CASSFTQGTDSPLHF,TGTGCCAGCAGCTTCACACAGGGGACGGATTCACCCCTCCACTTT
TRBV7-2,-,TRBJ1-5,-,CASSLGRDQPQHF,TGTGCCAGCAGCTTAGGGAGGGATCAGCCCCAGCATTTT
TRBV4-3,-,TRBJ2-1,TRBD2,CASSQDPTTSGGLYNEQFF,TGCGCCAGCAGCCAAGATCCTACGACTAGCGGAGGCCTCTACAATGAGCAGTTCTTC
TRBV5-6,-,TRBJ1-4,-,CASSETGLREKLFF,TGTGCCAGCAGCGAGACAGGCTTACGGGAAAAACTGTTTTTT
TRBV28,-,TRBJ1-5,-,CASTLGRGARLGNQPQHF,TGTGCCAGCACCTTAGGGCGGGGGGCGCGGTTGGGCAATCAGCCCCAGCATTTT
TRBV9,-,TRBJ2-3,-,CASSAQGTDTQYF,TGTGCCAGCAGTGCTCAGGGGACAGATACGCAGTATTTT
TRBV30,-,TRBJ2-1,-,CAERLVGGHEQFF,TGTGCCGAAAGACTAGTCGGGGGTCATGAGCAGTTCTTC
TRBV6-1,-,TRBJ1-2,-,CASSVPEAYGYTF,TGTGCCAGCAGTGTACCCGAGGCCTATGGCTACACCTTC
TRBV7-9,-,TRBJ2-3,TRBD2,CASSLATSVDTQYF,TGTGCCAGCAGCCTAGCCACTAGCGTCGATACGCAGTATTTT
TRBV18,once,TRBJ2-7,TRBD1,CASSPPGTGALEQYF,TGTGCCAGCTCACCCCCGGGGACAGGGGCTCTCGAGCAGTACTTC
TRBV6-5,-,TRBJ1-6,-,CASSYQGTLHSPLHF,TGTGCCAGCAGTTACCAGGGGACACTCCATTCACCCCTCCACTTT
TRBV10-1,-,TRBJ1-1,-,CASSEGEGVTEAFF,TGCGCCAGCAGTGAGGGGGAGGGGGTCACTGAAGCTTTCTTT
TRBV5-1,few,TRBJ2-7,TRBD1,CASSSGTGVASTEQYF,TGCGCCAGCAGCTCCGGGACAGGGGTCGCGTCTACCGAGCAGTACTTC